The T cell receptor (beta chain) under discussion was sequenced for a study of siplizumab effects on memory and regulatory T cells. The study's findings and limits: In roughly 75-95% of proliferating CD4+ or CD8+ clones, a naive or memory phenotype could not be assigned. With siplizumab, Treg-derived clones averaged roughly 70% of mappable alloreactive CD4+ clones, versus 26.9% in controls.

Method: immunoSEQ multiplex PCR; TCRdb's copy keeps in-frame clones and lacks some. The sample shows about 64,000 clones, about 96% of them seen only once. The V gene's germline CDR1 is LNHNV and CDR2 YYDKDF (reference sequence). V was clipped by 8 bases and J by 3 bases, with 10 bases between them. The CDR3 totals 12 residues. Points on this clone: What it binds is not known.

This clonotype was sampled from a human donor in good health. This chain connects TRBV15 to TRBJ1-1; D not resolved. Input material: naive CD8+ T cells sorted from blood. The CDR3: CATADGDTEAFF. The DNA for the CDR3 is TGTGCCACCGCCGATGGGGACACTGAAGCTTTCTTT.